Listed below are T cell receptor beta chains from one sample, sequenced in a study of shared clonotypes between healthy human individuals. Assay used: immunoSEQ multiplex PCR; TCRdb lists only in-frame clones, some missing. The table shows around 1.9 million clones, with roughly 95% occurring only once. Input material: naive CD8+ T cells from PBMCs. The receptors originated from a man aged 18 to 29 in good health. Some clones in this sample may be carry-over from other donors' samples. Each CDR3 is given with its conserved first and last residue. The order of the fields is D gene, J gene, V gene, clone size, CDR3 DNA, CDR3 protein. A D gene is named only where the DNA matches it firmly. Size values are once, few and many counts, or a class for expanded clones, and some rows have none.

.,TRBJ2-7,TRBV5-1,.,TGCGCCAGCAATAATGGCATCCACGAGCAGTACTTC,CASNNGIHEQYF
.,TRBJ2-7,TRBV5-5,.,TGTGCCAGCAGCTTGGAGAGCAGTGGGAGGGGGCACCCCTACGAGCAGTACTTC,CASSLESSGRGHPYEQYF
.,TRBJ1-1,TRBV27,.,TGTGCCAGCAGAATTGGAGGGACGTACACTGAAGCTTTCTTT,CASRIGGTYTEAFF
.,TRBJ2-7,TRBV15,.,TGTGCCACCAGCAGAGACCGGAGGGCAATAGGCTACGAGCAGTACTTC,CATSRDRRAIGYEQYF
.,TRBJ1-1,TRBV2,few,TGTGCCAGCAGTGGGGGGTCTGAAGCTTTCTTT,CASSGGSEAFF
.,TRBJ2-1,TRBV29-1,.,TGCAGCGTTCTCCGCCCCTTGAACAATGAGCAGTTCTTC,CSVLRPLNNEQFF
.,TRBJ1-4,TRBV7-9,.,TGTGCCAGCAGGGGGCCCCACCGCGAAAAACTGTTTTTT,CASRGPHREKLFF
.,TRBJ2-2,TRBV27,.,TGTGCCAGCAGTTTAAGGTCCTCCGGGGAGCTGTTTTTT,CASSLRSSGELFF
.,TRBJ2-2,TRBV28,.,TGTGCCAGCGATGGGAGCACTTACACCGGGGAGCTGTTTTTT,CASDGSTYTGELFF
.,TRBJ1-2,TRBV19,few,TGTGCCAGTAGTATGTGGCAGGGGAATGGCTACACCTTC,CASSMWQGNGYTF
.,TRBJ1-1,TRBV28,.,TGTGCCAGCAGTTTGATGGAGAACACTGAAGCTTTCTTT,CASSLMENTEAFF
TRBD2,TRBJ2-4,TRBV4-3,.,TGCGCCAGCAGCCAAGGACCGTATGGCGGGAGGGTCGGGGCCAAAAACATTCAGTACTTC,CASSQGPYGGRVGAKNIQYF
.,TRBJ2-1,TRBV7-3,.,TGTGCCAGCAGCCCGGGGGAGGTCCATGAGCAGTTCTTC,CASSPGEVHEQFF
.,TRBJ2-7,TRBV7-9,.,TGTGCCGTACTGCTGTTAGGCTCCTACGAGCAGTACTTC,CAVLLLGSYEQYF
.,TRBJ2-3,TRBV11-1,.,TGTGCCAGCAGCTTAGCTCAGGGCACAGATACGCAGTATTTT,CASSLAQGTDTQYF
.,TRBJ1-1,TRBV15,.,TGTGCCACCACTTCAGGCGGATTTATGAACACTGAAGCTTTCTTT,CATTSGGFMNTEAFF
.,TRBJ1-2,TRBV5-6,.,TGTGCCAGCAGCTGGGGGACGGCCGGCTACACCTTC,CASSWGTAGYTF
TRBD1,TRBJ1-4,TRBV6-4,.,TGTGCCAGCAGAAAAATTGGACAGGGGGAGGAAAAACTGTTTTTT,CASRKIGQGEEKLFF
.,TRBJ2-1,TRBV29-1,.,TGCAGCGTTGATGGAGGGTACTACAATGAGCAGTTCTTC,CSVDGGYYNEQFF
.,TRBJ2-3,TRBV5-1,.,TGCGCCAGCAGCCCTCGGCGTGGGAGCGATGAAGATACGCAGTATTTT,CASSPRRGSDEDTQYF
.,TRBJ2-5,TRBV2,.,TGTGCCAGCAGTGAGTGGGGGAGCAGCGAGACCCAGTACTTC,CASSEWGSSETQYF
.,TRBJ1-1,TRBV7-9,few,TGTGCCAGCAGCCCAGAGGTACCATCCGTTGAAGCTTTCTTT,CASSPEVPSVEAFF
.,TRBJ2-2,TRBV27,few,TGTGCCAGCAGTTTAAGCGCCGGGGAGCTGTTTTTT,CASSLSAGELFF
.,TRBJ2-7,TRBV28,.,TGTGCCAGCAGTTTAGTGGGCAGGAGCTCCTACGAGCAGTACTTC,CASSLVGRSSYEQYF
.,TRBJ1-5,TRBV6-1,.,TGTGCCAGCTTGAACGGTTACAATCAGCCCCAGCATTTT,CASLNGYNQPQHF
TRBD2,TRBJ2-7,TRBV4-3,.,TGCGCCAGCAGCCCTTCACTAAGACTAGCGGCCTACGAGCAGTACTTC,CASSPSLRLAAYEQYF
.,TRBJ1-2,TRBV29-1,.,TGCAGCGTTGCCCCCACAGTACAATATGGCTACACCTTC,CSVAPTVQYGYTF
.,TRBJ2-7,TRBV7-9,.,TGTGCCAGTCGGACGTCCTACGAGCAGTACTTC,CASRTSYEQYF
TRBD2,TRBJ2-1,TRBV28,.,TGTGCCAGCAGTTTATCTGTCTCTAGCGGGAAGTACAATGAGCAGTTCTTC,CASSLSVSSGKYNEQFF
TRBD2,TRBJ2-7,TRBV27,.,TGTGCCAGCAGTTTACGTCTAGCGGGCCCCTACGAGCAGTACTTC,CASSLRLAGPYEQYF
TRBD2,TRBJ2-5,TRBV29-1,.,TGCAGCGTTGAAGATCTTCAGGGACTAGAGGGAGAGACCCAGTACTTC,CSVEDLQGLEGETQYF
.,TRBJ2-1,TRBV4-1,.,TGCGCCAGCAGCCAAGTGAGGGTAGTGGACCTTTTCTCCTACAATGAGCAGTTCTTC,CASSQVRVVDLFSYNEQFF
.,TRBJ2-7,TRBV4-3,.,TGCGCCAGCAGCCAGTGGACTAAGGGCGAGCAGTACTTC,CASSQWTKGEQYF
.,TRBJ2-1,TRBV2,.,TGTGCCAGCAGTGAAGGACTCCGCCTGTTCTACAATGAGCAGTTCTTC,CASSEGLRLFYNEQFF
.,TRBJ2-1,TRBV4-2,.,TGTGCCAGCAGCCAAGATGTTGCGGGACGTCACGTCAATGAGCAGTTCTTC,CASSQDVAGRHVNEQFF
TRBD2,TRBJ2-3,TRBV27,.,TGTGCCAGCAGTTTATGGGGCGGGGGGTGGTCAGATACGCAGTATTTT,CASSLWGGGWSDTQYF
TRBD2,TRBJ2-1,TRBV11-2,once,TGTGCCAGCAGCTTAAGTGGCGGGAGGGGCTACAATGAGCAGTTCTTC,CASSLSGGRGYNEQFF
.,TRBJ2-3,TRBV10-2,.,TGCGCCAGCAGTATCGGAGATACGCAGTATTTT,CASSIGDTQYF
TRBD1,TRBJ2-1,TRBV10-3,.,TGTGCCATCAGTGAGACAGGGGCACGCGATGAGCAGTTCTTC,CAISETGARDEQFF